What follows are 2 T cell receptor beta chains derived from one specimen sequenced in a study of T-cell memory formation after mild COVID-19. A single record per CDR3 protein comes from TCRdb applying MiXCR to the 5' RACE reads. The table includes roughly 500,000 distinct CDR3 sequences, approximately 20% detected once. Sequencing was done on a sample of PBMCs or a T cell subset sorted from them (not recorded which). Receptor source: an adult woman who had mild COVID-19 (a few samples of this study predate the infection). Cell type and time point are not known.

The rearrangement links TRBV27 to TRBJ2-7; D remains ambiguous. The germline V gene has CDR1 MNHEY and CDR2 SMNVEV (reference sequence). The CDR3 is 13 amino acids. The V gene lost 3 bases and the J gene lost 0 bases, with 6 bases spanning the gap. CDR3 in DNA: TGTGCCAGCAGTTTCGCTATCTCCTACGAGCAGTACTTC. Its translation is CASSFAISYEQYF.

This clonotype was seen a handful of times. V gene TRBV12-3 or TRBV12-4 combines with J gene TRBJ2-7; TRBD2 aligns across 13 bases. The length of the CDR3 is 15 residues. The J segment lost 6 bases and the V segment lost 3 bases, leaving 5 bases of the junction unmatched. The CDR3 is CASSLGTSGIVEQYF. As DNA, the CDR3 is TGTGCCAGCAGTTTGGGGACTAGCGGGATTGTCGAGCAGTACTTC.